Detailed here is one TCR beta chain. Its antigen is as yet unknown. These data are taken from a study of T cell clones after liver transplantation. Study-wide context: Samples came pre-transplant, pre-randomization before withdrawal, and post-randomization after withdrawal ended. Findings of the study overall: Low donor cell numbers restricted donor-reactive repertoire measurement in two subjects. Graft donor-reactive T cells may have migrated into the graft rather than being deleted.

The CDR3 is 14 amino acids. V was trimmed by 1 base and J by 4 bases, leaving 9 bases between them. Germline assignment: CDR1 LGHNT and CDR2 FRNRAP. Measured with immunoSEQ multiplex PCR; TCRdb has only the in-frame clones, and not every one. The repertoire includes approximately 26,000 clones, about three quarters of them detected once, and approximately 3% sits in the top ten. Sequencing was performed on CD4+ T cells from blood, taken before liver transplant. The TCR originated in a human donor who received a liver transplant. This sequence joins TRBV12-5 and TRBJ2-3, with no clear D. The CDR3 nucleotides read TGTGCTAGTGGTTTGGCCACTTTTGCAGATACGCAGTATTTT. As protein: CASGLATFADTQYF.